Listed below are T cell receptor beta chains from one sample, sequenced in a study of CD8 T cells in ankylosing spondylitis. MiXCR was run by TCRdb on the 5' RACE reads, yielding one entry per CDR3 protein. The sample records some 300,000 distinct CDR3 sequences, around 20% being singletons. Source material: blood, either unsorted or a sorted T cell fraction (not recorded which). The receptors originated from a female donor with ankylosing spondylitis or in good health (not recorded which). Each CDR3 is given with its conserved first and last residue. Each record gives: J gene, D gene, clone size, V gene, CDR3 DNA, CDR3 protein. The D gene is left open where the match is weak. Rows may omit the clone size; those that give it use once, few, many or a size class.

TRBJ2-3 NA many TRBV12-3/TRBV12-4 TGTGCCAGCAGGTCCACCCCCCTGGCGGCAGATACGCAGTATTTT CASRSTPLAADTQYF
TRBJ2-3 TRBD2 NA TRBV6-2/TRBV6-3 TGTGCCAGCAAGACTAGCGGGGGGCCAGATACGCAGTATTTT CASKTSGGPDTQYF
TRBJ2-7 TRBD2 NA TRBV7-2 TGTGCCAGCAGCTCGACTAGCGGGAGATCCTACGAGCAGTACTTC CASSSTSGRSYEQYF
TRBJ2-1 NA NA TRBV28 TGTGCCAGCAGTTTTCCCCGGGGGAATGAGCAGTTCTTC CASSFPRGNEQFF
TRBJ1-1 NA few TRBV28 TGTGCCAGCAGTTTACCCGTGGGGGTCTTGACTGAAGCTTTCTTT CASSLPVGVLTEAFF
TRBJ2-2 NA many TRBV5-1 TGCGCCAGCTACTCGAGACTAGTCGGGGCCGGGGAGCTGTTTTTT CASYSRLVGAGELFF
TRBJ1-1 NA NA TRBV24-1 TGTGCCACCAGTTTGACAGGGAACACTGAAGCTTTCTTT CATSLTGNTEAFF
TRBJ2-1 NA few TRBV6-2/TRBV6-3 TGTGCCAGCACAGGGCTCAACAATGAGCAGTTCTTC CASTGLNNEQFF
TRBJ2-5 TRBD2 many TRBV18 TGTGCCAGCTCACCACGACTAGCGGGGACGCAAGAGACCCAGTACTTC CASSPRLAGTQETQYF
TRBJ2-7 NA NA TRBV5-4 TGTGCCAGCAGCCCTTACGAGGAGAGCGAGCAGTACTTC CASSPYEESEQYF
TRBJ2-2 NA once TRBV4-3 TGCGCCAGCAAACATAATGCGGGGTGGGGCACCGGGGAGCTGTTTTTT CASKHNAGWGTGELFF
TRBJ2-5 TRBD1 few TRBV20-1 TGCAGTGCTGGGGACAGGGCAAAAGAGACCCAGTACTTC CSAGDRAKETQYF
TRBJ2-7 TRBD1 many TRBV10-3 TGTGCCATCAGCGAGGGACAGTTGTCCTACGAGCAGTACTTC CAISEGQLSYEQYF
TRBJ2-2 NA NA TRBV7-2 TGTGCCAGTAGGGCGATCTCTTCCACCGGGGAGCTGTTTTTT CASRAISSTGELFF
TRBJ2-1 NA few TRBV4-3 TGCGCCAGCAGCCAAGGGAACGGGGTGGATGAGCAGTTCTTC CASSQGNGVDEQFF
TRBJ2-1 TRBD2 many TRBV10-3 TGTGCCATCACCGAGGGGACTAACTACAATGAGCAGTTCTTC CAITEGTNYNEQFF
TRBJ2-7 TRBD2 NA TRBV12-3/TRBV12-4 TGTGCCAGCGATAGCGGGTCTTCCTACGAGCAGTACTTC CASDSGSSYEQYF
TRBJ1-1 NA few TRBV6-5 TGTGCCAGCAGTTACACGTCTAGGGGGGTTGTGGGCACTGAAGCTTTCTTT CASSYTSRGVVGTEAFF
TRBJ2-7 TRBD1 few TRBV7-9 TGTGCCAGCAGCTTAGAAACCGGGACAGGGGTCCACGAGCAGTACTTC CASSLETGTGVHEQYF
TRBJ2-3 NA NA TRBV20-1 TGCAGTGCTAGACCCGGAGGCACAGATACGCAGTATTTT CSARPGGTDTQYF
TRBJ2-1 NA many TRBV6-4 TGTGCTATAGGACAGTACAATGAGCAGTTCTTC CAIGQYNEQFF
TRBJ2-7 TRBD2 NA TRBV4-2 TGTGCCAGCAGCCAAGCCCAGCGGGAGGGGTACGAGCAGTACTTC CASSQAQREGYEQYF